This T cell receptor (beta chain) is drawn from a study of read filtering for tumor transcriptome and immune sequencing. This clonotype was recorded at least ten times. V was pared by 4 bases and J by 2 bases, with 16 bases between. The length of the CDR3 is 16 residues. Germline V gene sequence: CDR1 WSHSY, CDR2 SAAADI. From about 400 ng of RNA, a library with molecular barcoded alpha/delta and beta/gamma adaptors was made. TCRdb re-called the reads through MiXCR, storing one row per CDR3 protein. Of about 15,000 distinct CDR3 sequences detected, around 21% appear once; the ten largest clones hold around 84%.

The chain employs TRBV10-2 and TRBJ2-3, with D unclear. This clonotype was obtained from a donor at least 40 years old with multiple myeloma. The source material was a population of CD138-negative cells sorted from bone marrow. The DNA for the CDR3 is TGCGCCAGCAGTGGGGCACCGAGCAGGACCACAGATACGCAGTATTTT. This sequence encodes CASSGAPSRTTDTQYF.